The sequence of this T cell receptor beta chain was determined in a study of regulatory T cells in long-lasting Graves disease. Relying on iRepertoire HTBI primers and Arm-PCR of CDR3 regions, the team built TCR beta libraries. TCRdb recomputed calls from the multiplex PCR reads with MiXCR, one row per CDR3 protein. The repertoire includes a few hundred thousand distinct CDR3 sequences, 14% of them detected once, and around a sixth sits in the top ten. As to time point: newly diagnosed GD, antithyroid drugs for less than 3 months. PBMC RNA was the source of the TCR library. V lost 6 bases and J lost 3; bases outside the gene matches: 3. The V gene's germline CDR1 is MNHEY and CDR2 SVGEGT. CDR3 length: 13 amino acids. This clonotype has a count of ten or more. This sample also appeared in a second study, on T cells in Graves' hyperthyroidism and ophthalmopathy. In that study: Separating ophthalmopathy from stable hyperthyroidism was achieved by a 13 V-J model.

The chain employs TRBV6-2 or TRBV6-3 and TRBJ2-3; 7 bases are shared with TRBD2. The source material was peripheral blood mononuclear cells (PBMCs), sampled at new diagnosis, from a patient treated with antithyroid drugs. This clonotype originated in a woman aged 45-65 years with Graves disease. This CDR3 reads CASSGAGTDTQYF. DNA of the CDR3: TGTGCCAGCAGCGGAGCGGGGACAGATACGCAGTATTTT.